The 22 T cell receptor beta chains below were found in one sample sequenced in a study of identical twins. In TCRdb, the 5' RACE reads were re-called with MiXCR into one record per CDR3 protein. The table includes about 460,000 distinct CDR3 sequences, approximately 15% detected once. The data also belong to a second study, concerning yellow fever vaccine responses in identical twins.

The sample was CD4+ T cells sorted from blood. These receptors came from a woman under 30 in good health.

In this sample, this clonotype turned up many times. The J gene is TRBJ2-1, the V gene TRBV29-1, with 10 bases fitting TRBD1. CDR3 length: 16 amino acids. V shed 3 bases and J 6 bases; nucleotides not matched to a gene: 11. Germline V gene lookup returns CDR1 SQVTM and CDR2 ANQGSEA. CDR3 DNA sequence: TGCAGCGTTGATTCATGGCGGGGACAGGGGTTCAATGAGCAGTTCTTC. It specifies CSVDSWRGQGFNEQFF.

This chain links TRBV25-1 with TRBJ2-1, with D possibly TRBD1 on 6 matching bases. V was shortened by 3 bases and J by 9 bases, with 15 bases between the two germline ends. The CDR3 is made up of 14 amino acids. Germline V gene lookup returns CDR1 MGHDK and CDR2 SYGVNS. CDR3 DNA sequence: TGTGCCAGCAGTGACACAGGGTATTCCCCTGAGCAGTTCTTC. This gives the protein CASSDTGYSPEQFF. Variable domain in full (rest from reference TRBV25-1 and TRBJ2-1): EADIYQTPRYLVIGTGKKITLECSQTMGHDKMYWYQQDPGMELHLIHYSYGVNSTEKGDLSSESTVSRIRTEHFPLTLESARPSHTSQYLCASSDTGYSPEQFFGPGTRLTVL.

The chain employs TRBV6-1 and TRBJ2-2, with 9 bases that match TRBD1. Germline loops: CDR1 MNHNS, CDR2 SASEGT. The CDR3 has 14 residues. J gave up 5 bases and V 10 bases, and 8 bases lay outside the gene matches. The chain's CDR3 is CATLGQGRTGELFF. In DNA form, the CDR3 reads TGTGCCACCCTGGGACAGGGTCGAACCGGGGAGCTGTTTTTT.

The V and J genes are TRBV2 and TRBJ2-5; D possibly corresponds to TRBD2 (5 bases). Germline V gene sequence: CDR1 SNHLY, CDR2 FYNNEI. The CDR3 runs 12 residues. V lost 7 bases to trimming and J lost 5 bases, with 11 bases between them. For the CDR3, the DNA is TGTGCCAGCATGCGGGTGAAGGAGACCCAGTACTTC. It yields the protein CASMRVKETQYF.

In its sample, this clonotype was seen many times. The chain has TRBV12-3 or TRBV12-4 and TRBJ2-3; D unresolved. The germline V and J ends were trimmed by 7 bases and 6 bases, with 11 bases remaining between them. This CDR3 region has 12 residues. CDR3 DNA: TGTGCCAGCACCCTCACATCGGATACGCAGTATTTT. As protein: CASTLTSDTQYF.

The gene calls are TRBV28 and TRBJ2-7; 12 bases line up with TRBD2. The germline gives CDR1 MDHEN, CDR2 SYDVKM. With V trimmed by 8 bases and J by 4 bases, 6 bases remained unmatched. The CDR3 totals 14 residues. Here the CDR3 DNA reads TGTGCCAGCGTGACTAGCGGGAGTGGTTACGAGCAGTACTTC. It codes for CASVTSGSGYEQYF.

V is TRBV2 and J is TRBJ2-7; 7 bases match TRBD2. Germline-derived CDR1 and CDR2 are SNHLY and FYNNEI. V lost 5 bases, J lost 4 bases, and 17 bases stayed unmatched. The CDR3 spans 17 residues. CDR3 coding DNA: TGTGCCAGCAGTCGCGGGTGGGGCAGCGGGACCTTTTACGAGCAGTACTTC. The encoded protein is CASSRGWGSGTFYEQYF.

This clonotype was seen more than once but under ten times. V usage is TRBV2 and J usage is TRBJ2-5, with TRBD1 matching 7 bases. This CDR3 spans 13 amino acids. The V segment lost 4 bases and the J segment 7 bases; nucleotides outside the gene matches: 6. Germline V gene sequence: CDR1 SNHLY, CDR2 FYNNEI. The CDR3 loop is CASSGDRAGTQYF. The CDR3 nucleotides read TGTGCCAGCAGTGGTGACAGGGCAGGGACCCAGTACTTC.

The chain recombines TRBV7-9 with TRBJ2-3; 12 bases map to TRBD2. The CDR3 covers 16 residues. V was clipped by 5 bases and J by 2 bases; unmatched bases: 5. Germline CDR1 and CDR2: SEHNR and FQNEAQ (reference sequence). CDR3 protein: CASSSGLAGTTDTQYF. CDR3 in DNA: TGTGCCAGCAGCAGCGGACTAGCGGGGACCACAGATACGCAGTATTTT.

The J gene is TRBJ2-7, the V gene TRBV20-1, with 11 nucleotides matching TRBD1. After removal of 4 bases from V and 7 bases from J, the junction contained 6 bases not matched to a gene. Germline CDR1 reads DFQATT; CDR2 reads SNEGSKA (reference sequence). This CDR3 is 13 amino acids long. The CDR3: CSAKPGQGGEQYF. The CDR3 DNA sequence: TGCAGTGCTAAACCGGGACAGGGGGGGGAGCAGTACTTC.

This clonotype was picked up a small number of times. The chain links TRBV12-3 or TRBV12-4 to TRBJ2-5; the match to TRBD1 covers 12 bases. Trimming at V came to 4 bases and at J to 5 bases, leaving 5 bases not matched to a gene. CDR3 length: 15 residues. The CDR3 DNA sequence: TGTGCCAGCAGTTCGGGGACAGGGGGCTTTGAGACCCAGTACTTC. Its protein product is CASSSGTGGFETQYF.

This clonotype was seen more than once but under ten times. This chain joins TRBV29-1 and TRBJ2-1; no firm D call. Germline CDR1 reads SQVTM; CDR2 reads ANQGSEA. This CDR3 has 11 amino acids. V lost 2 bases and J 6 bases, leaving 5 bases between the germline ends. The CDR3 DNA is TGCAGCGTTGAAACCCGCAATGAGCAGTTCTTC. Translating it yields CSVETRNEQFF.

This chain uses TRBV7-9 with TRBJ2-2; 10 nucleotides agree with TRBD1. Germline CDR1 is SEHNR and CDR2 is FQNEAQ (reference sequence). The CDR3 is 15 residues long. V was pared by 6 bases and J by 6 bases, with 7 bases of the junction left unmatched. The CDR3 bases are TGTGCCAGCAGTCTTGACAGGGGGCTTGCCGGGGAGCTGTTTTTT. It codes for CASSLDRGLAGELFF.

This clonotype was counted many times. The CDR3 DNA sequence: TGTGCCAGCAGTTTGGGCGCGGGGGTCACAGATACGCAGTATTTT. It encodes CASSLGAGVTDTQYF. The chain joins TRBV12-3 or TRBV12-4 to TRBJ2-3; 7 bases match TRBD2. This CDR3 has 15 residues. Trimming at V came to 3 bases and at J to 2 bases, leaving 5 bases not matched to a gene.

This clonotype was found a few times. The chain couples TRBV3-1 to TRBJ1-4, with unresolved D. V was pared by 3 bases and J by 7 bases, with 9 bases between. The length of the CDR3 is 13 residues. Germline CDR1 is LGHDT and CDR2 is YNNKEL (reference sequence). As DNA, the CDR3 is TGTGCCAGCAGCCAGACGGAAGGTGAAAAACTGTTTTTT. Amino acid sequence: CASSQTEGEKLFF.

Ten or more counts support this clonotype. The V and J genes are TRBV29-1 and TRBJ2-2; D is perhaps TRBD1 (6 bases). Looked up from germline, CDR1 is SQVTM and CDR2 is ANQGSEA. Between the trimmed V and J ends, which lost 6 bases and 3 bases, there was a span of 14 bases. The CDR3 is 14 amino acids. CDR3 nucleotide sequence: TGCAGCGTGGCCCGCACAGGGTACACCGGGGAGCTGTTTTTT. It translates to CSVARTGYTGELFF.

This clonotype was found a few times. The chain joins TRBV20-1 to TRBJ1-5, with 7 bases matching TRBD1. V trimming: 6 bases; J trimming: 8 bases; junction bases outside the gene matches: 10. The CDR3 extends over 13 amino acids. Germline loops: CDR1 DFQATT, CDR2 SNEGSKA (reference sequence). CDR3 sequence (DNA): TGCAGTGCGTCCCCGGGACAGCGGGAGCCCCAGCATTTT. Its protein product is CSASPGQREPQHF.

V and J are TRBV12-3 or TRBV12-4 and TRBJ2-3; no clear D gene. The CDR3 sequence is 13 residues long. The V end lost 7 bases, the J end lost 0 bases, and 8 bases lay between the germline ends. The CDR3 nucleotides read TGTGCCAGCAAGCTAGGTAGCACAGATACGCAGTATTTT. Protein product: CASKLGSTDTQYF.

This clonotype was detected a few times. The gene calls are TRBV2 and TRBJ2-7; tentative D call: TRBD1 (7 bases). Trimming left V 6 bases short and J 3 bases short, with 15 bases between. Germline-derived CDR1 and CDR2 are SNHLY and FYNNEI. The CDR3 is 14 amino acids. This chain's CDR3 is CASREGAGSYEQYF. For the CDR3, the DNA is TGTGCCAGCAGGGAGGGGGCCGGGAGCTACGAGCAGTACTTC. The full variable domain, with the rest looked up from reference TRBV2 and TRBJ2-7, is EPEVTQTPSHQVTQMGQEVILRCVPISNHLYFYWYRQILGQKVEFLVSFYNNEISEKSEIFDDQFSVERPDGSNFTLKIRSTKLEDSAMYFCASREGAGSYEQYFGPGTRLTVT.

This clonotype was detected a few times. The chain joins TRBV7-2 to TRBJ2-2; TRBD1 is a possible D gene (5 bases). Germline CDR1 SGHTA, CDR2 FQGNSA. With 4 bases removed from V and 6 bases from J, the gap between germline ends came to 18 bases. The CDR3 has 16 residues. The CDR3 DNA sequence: TGTGCCAGCAGCTCAAAGACAGCGACCGTGCCCGGGGAGCTGTTTTTT. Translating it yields CASSSKTATVPGELFF.

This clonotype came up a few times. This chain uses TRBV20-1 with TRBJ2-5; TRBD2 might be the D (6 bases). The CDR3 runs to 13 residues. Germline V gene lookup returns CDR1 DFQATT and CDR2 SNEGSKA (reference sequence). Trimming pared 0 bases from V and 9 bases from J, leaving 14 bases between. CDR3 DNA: TGCAGTGCTAGAGACCCCGGGAGTGCGGCCCAGTACTTC. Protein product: CSARDPGSAAQYF.

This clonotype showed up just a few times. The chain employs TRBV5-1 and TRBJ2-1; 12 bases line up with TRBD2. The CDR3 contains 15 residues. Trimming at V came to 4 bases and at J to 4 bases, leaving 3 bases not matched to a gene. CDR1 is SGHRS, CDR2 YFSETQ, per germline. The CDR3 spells CASSRTSGVYNEQFF. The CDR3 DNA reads TGCGCCAGCAGCCGGACTAGCGGGGTATACAATGAGCAGTTCTTC.